The 30 T cell receptor beta chains below come from one sample, sequenced in a study of T cell repertoires in cytomegalovirus infection. TCRdb reanalysed the reads using MiXCR and keeps one entry per CDR3 protein. The table shows fewer than 250,000 distinct CDR3 sequences, with about 20% occurring only once. Sequences were obtained from CD8+ T cells from PBMCs. Receptors were obtained from a human donor in good health (CMV status not recorded). Some clones in this sample may be carry-over from other donors' samples.

This clonotype has just a few counts. The CDR3 nucleotides read TGTGCCAGCAGCCCGCAGGGGTCCAATGAGCAGTTCTTC. Residues: CASSPQGSNEQFF. This chain links TRBV7-7 with TRBJ2-1; D is perhaps TRBD1 (6 bases). The CDR3 length is 13 residues. V was shortened by 5 bases and J by 6 bases, with 11 bases between the two germline ends. Germline CDR1 is SSHAT and CDR2 is FNYEAQ (reference sequence).

The rearrangement joins TRBV20-1 to TRBJ2-3; D is undetermined. V lost 3 bases and J 2 bases, leaving 18 bases between the germline ends. The CDR3 runs to 16 residues. CDR1 is DFQATT and CDR2 is SNEGSKA in the germline V gene (reference sequence). The CDR3 protein is CSARPSSSAFTDTQYF. CDR3 bases: TGCAGTGCTAGGCCTTCCTCATCGGCTTTCACAGATACGCAGTATTTT.

The chain combines TRBV19 with TRBJ2-5, with D perhaps TRBD1 or TRBD2 (5 bases each). Germline CDR1 and CDR2: LNHDA and SQIVND (reference sequence). This CDR3 is built from 14 residues. V was clipped by 5 bases and J by 5 bases, with 15 bases between them. CDR3 sequence: CASSDFGGSETQYF. Written as DNA, the CDR3 is TGTGCCAGTAGTGACTTTGGGGGATCCGAGACCCAGTACTTC.

The chain recombines TRBV5-6 with TRBJ2-5, with D possibly TRBD2 on 7 matching bases. The CDR3 has 14 residues. Per the germline V gene, CDR1 is SGHDT and CDR2 is YYEEEE. The germline V and J ends were trimmed by 1 base and 5 bases, with 12 bases remaining between them. The DNA of the CDR3 is TGTGCCAGCAGCTTGCGGGGGGCACTTGAGACCCAGTACTTC. Translating it yields CASSLRGALETQYF.

V usage is TRBV6-2 or TRBV6-3 and J usage is TRBJ2-7; 11 nucleotides align to TRBD2. Germline CDR1 MNHEY, CDR2 SVGEGT. The CDR3 has 15 amino acids. The trim removed 5 bases at V and 2 bases at J, leaving 5 bases unmatched. Written as DNA, the CDR3 is TGTGCCAGCAGTCAACTAGCGGGGGAAGCCTACGAGCAGTACTTC. It is translated as CASSQLAGEAYEQYF.

This clonotype has just one count. The V and J genes are TRBV20-1 and TRBJ1-4, with TRBD1 matching over 7 bases. CDR1 and CDR2 (germline): DFQATT, SNEGSKA (reference sequence). The CDR3 runs 15 residues. Trimming took 3 bases from V and 7 from J; bases not matched to a gene: 11. The CDR3 sequence: CSARATQGIGEKLFF. DNA for the CDR3: TGCAGTGCTAGGGCTACACAGGGGATAGGTGAAAAACTGTTTTTT.

This clonotype appeared a few times. V usage is TRBV12-3 or TRBV12-4 and J usage is TRBJ2-7; weak D call: TRBD1 (6 bases). The V end was cut by 3 bases, the J end by 5 bases, with 11 bases between. The CDR3 is 13 amino acids. This CDR3 reads CASSFPNRDEQYF. Here the CDR3 DNA reads TGTGCCAGCAGTTTCCCCAACAGGGACGAGCAGTACTTC.

This clonotype was counted at least ten times. The chain joins TRBV7-9 to TRBJ1-1; the D is unclear. The CDR3 runs 11 residues. V was pared by 8 bases and J by 1 base, with 5 bases between. Germline CDR1 SEHNR, CDR2 FQNEAQ (reference sequence). CDR3 amino acids: CASQRNTEAFF. DNA for the CDR3: TGTGCCAGCCAGAGGAACACTGAAGCTTTCTTT.

Only a few counts were recorded for this clonotype. The rearrangement uses TRBV28 and TRBJ2-5; D is perhaps TRBD1 (5 bases). This CDR3 has 14 residues. Trimming left V 3 bases short and J 1 base short, with 9 bases between. CDR1 and CDR2 (germline): MDHEN, SYDVKM. Written as DNA, the CDR3 is TGTGCCAGCAGTTTCGACAGAAGCCAAGAGACCCAGTACTTC. Encoded protein: CASSFDRSQETQYF.

The chain combines TRBV20-1 with TRBJ2-3, with D possibly called TRBD1 or TRBD2 (6 bases each). Trimming stripped 1 base from V and 3 bases from J, with 14 bases between. Germline CDR1 and CDR2: DFQATT and SNEGSKA (reference sequence). The CDR3 is 15 amino acids. The chain's CDR3 is CSARGDRGQTDTQYF. CDR3 DNA sequence: TGCAGTGCTAGAGGGGATCGGGGGCAGACAGATACGCAGTATTTT.

V gene TRBV29-1 combines with J gene TRBJ1-2; D unclear. Between the trimmed V and J ends, which lost 3 bases and 4 bases, there was a span of 9 bases. Germline V gene data show CDR1 as SQVTM and CDR2 as ANQGSEA. This CDR3 has 12 amino acids. The CDR3 coding sequence is TGCAGCGTTGATGGCCTCACCTATGGCTACACCTTC. Protein sequence: CSVDGLTYGYTF.

The chain uses TRBV28 and TRBJ2-1; 7 bases match TRBD1. This CDR3 has 18 amino acids. Germline lookup yields CDR1 MDHEN and CDR2 SYDVKM. J was trimmed by 4 bases and V by 6 bases; bases with no gene match: 18. Here the CDR3 reads CASRNRGQDLGVYNEQFF. The CDR3 nucleotides read TGTGCCAGCAGGAACCGAGGACAGGATTTGGGAGTTTACAATGAGCAGTTCTTC.

In this sample, this clonotype turned up a few times. The chain is built from TRBV28 and TRBJ2-2, with TRBD2 as a possible D gene (6 bases). Trimming cost V 5 bases and J 7 bases, with 14 bases left between them. CDR1 is MDHEN, CDR2 SYDVKM, per germline. The CDR3 length is 14 residues. The CDR3 region has the DNA TGTGCCAGCAGTCCCCCGGGGGATAGCGGGGAGCTGTTTTTT. Translated, it gives CASSPPGDSGELFF.

V and J are TRBV29-1 and TRBJ2-7; 8 bases agree with TRBD1. This CDR3 spans 13 amino acids. Germline V gives CDR1 SQVTM, CDR2 ANQGSEA. V dropped 6 bases and J dropped 3; count of bases not matched to a gene: 7. In DNA form, the CDR3 reads TGCAGCGTCATGACAGGGGAGAACTACGAGCAGTACTTC. Translation gives CSVMTGENYEQYF.

This clonotype was counted only a few times. The rearrangement joins TRBV29-1 to TRBJ1-5; a weak D match, TRBD1 (5 bases). The germline V gene encodes CDR1 SQVTM and CDR2 ANQGSEA. V lost 6 bases and J lost 0, with 12 bases in between. This CDR3 is 14 amino acids long. The CDR3 region is CSVSGTNSNQPQHF. The CDR3 nucleotides read TGCAGCGTATCCGGGACGAATAGCAATCAGCCCCAGCATTTT.

This clonotype was recorded many times. The chain combines TRBV5-1 with TRBJ2-7; D gene unclear. V was trimmed by 2 bases and J by 0 bases, leaving 6 bases between them. In germline, CDR1 is SGHRS, CDR2 YFSETQ. The CDR3 covers 13 residues. In DNA, the CDR3 is TGCGCCAGCAGCTTTACCCCCTCCTACGAGCAGTACTTC. Its translation: CASSFTPSYEQYF.

At least ten counts were recorded for this clonotype. This chain connects TRBV7-9 to TRBJ2-3; no firm D call. The ends were cut back, 2 bases at V and 2 bases at J, with 20 bases in the middle. Per germline, CDR1 SEHNR and CDR2 FQNEAQ (reference sequence). The length of the CDR3 is 18 residues. The chain's CDR3 is CASSLIRAGVISTDTQYF. The CDR3 DNA is TGTGCCAGCAGCTTAATCCGTGCAGGAGTTATCTCCACAGATACGCAGTATTTT.

This clonotype was counted between two and nine times. The J gene is TRBJ2-3, the V gene TRBV29-1; D gene ambiguous. This CDR3 is 13 amino acids long. Germline lookup yields CDR1 SQVTM and CDR2 ANQGSEA. V gave up 0 bases and J gave up 7 bases, with 11 bases separating them. This CDR3 reads CSVEDGYSNTQYF. The CDR3, as DNA: TGCAGCGTTGAAGACGGGTATAGCAATACGCAGTATTTT.

The V and J genes are TRBV4-1 and TRBJ1-1, with D uncertain. From germline, CDR1 is MGHRA and CDR2 YSYEKL. The CDR3 is 15 amino acids. Trimming left V 3 bases short and J 7 bases short, with 18 bases between. CDR3 sequence (DNA): TGCGCCAGCAGCCATGTGCCCTCATTATATAGTGAAGCTTTCTTT. Translating gives CASSHVPSLYSEAFF.

In this sample, this clonotype turned up many times. The chain uses TRBV7-2 and TRBJ1-1; the D is unclear. CDR1 and CDR2 (germline): SGHTA, FQGNSA. The length of the CDR3 is 15 residues. Trimming removed 2 bases at V and 1 base at J, with 11 bases between. CDR3 nucleotide sequence: TGTGCCAGCAGCTTAACAGCCTCCGGGAACACTGAAGCTTTCTTT. Its translation: CASSLTASGNTEAFF.

This clonotype was found a few times. The chain links TRBV4-1 to TRBJ2-2; 9 nucleotides align to TRBD1. This CDR3 comprises 16 residues. V was clipped by 5 bases and J by 4 bases; unmatched bases: 8. Germline CDR1 MGHRA, CDR2 YSYEKL. The CDR3 here is CASSGMGTGLTGELFF. The CDR3 DNA sequence: TGCGCCAGCAGCGGAATGGGGACAGGGCTCACCGGGGAGCTGTTTTTT.

This clonotype was seen a handful of times. The chain carries TRBV6-2 or TRBV6-3 and TRBJ1-5, with D unclear. Looked up from germline, CDR1 is MNHEY and CDR2 is SVGEGT. The CDR3 length is 15 residues. Trimming shortened V by 2 bases and J by 7 bases, and 15 bases separated the two germline ends. The CDR3: CASSYVEENFQPQHF. CDR3 in DNA: TGTGCCAGCAGTTACGTGGAGGAAAATTTCCAGCCCCAGCATTTT.

At least ten counts were recorded for this clonotype. The rearrangement links TRBV28 to TRBJ2-5; TRBD2 agrees at 15 bases. Germline V gene lookup returns CDR1 MDHEN and CDR2 SYDVKM. With 5 bases clipped from V and 2 bases from J, the junction kept 15 bases outside the gene matches. The CDR3 has 20 residues. This CDR3 reads CASSTRTSGGARWGQETQYF. As DNA, the CDR3 is TGTGCCAGCAGTACAAGGACTAGCGGGGGGGCAAGATGGGGGCAAGAGACCCAGTACTTC.

This clonotype has at least ten counts. The CDR3: CASSLDLLGTDTQYF. For the CDR3, the DNA is TGTGCCAGCAGCTTAGATCTGCTAGGCACAGATACGCAGTATTTT. The chain has TRBV11-2 and TRBJ2-3, with D unresolved. Germline V lookup: CDR1 SGHAT, CDR2 FQNNGV. V lost 0 bases to trimming and J lost 1 base, with 8 bases between them. The CDR3 is made up of 15 amino acids. Full variable domain (rest looked up from reference TRBV11-2 and TRBJ2-3): EAGVAQSPRYKIIEKRQSVAFWCNPISGHATLYWYQQILGQGPKLLIQFQNNGVVDDSQLPKDRFSAERLKGVDSTLKIQPAKLEDSAVYLCASSLDLLGTDTQYFGPGTRLTVL.

This clonotype was detected many times. V gene TRBV7-2 combines with J gene TRBJ2-7; D unclear. Trimming pared 2 bases from V and 4 bases from J, leaving 12 bases between. This CDR3 region has 14 residues. CDR1 SGHTA and CDR2 FQGNSA come from the germline V gene. CDR3 sequence reads: CASSLSLNPYEQYF. CDR3 nucleotide sequence: TGTGCCAGCAGCTTATCCCTAAACCCTTACGAGCAGTACTTC.

This chain uses TRBV4-1 with TRBJ2-2, with TRBD2 as a possible D gene (5 bases). Trimming left V 3 bases short and J 3 bases short, with 8 bases between. The length of the CDR3 is 14 residues. Germline V gene lookup returns CDR1 MGHRA and CDR2 YSYEKL. The CDR3 nucleotides are TGCGCCAGCAGCCAGGCAGCGGACACCGGGGAGCTGTTTTTT. Residues: CASSQAADTGELFF.

At least ten counts were recorded for this clonotype. The V call is TRBV7-8, the J call TRBJ1-1; D call uncertain. The V gene's germline CDR1 is SGHVS and CDR2 FQNEAQ. Trimming stripped 3 bases from V and 2 bases from J, with 10 bases between. CDR3 length equals 14 residues. This CDR3 reads CASSFLEGNTEAFF. CDR3 sequence (DNA): TGTGCCAGCAGCTTTCTTGAGGGCAACACTGAAGCTTTCTTT.

The genes are TRBV5-6 and TRBJ2-7, with TRBD2 matching over 14 bases. After removal of 4 bases from V and 5 bases from J, the junction contained 5 bases not matched to a gene. The CDR3 loop spans 15 amino acids. CDR1 SGHDT and CDR2 YYEEEE come from the germline V gene. DNA of the CDR3: TGTGCCAGCAGCCCAGGACTAGCGGGGGGAAACGAGCAGTACTTC. Translating it yields CASSPGLAGGNEQYF.

This clonotype was counted many times. The gene calls are TRBV7-6 and TRBJ2-2, with TRBD2 matching 9 bases. The CDR3 is 16 residues long. V gave up 5 bases and J gave up 0 bases; unmatched junction bases: 4. Germline V gene sequence: CDR1 SGHVS, CDR2 FNYEAQ. CDR3 sequence: CASSQIAGANTGELFF. CDR3 nucleotides: TGTGCCAGCAGCCAGATAGCGGGGGCGAACACCGGGGAGCTGTTTTTT.

The rearrangement uses TRBV2 and TRBJ2-1; 13 bases are shared with TRBD2. After removal of 6 bases from V and 7 bases from J, the junction contained 3 bases not matched to a gene. The germline V gene encodes CDR1 SNHLY and CDR2 FYNNEI. CDR3 length: 14 residues. This CDR3 is CASRLAGGLNEQFF. The CDR3 DNA reads as TGTGCCAGCAGACTAGCGGGGGGGCTGAATGAGCAGTTCTTC.